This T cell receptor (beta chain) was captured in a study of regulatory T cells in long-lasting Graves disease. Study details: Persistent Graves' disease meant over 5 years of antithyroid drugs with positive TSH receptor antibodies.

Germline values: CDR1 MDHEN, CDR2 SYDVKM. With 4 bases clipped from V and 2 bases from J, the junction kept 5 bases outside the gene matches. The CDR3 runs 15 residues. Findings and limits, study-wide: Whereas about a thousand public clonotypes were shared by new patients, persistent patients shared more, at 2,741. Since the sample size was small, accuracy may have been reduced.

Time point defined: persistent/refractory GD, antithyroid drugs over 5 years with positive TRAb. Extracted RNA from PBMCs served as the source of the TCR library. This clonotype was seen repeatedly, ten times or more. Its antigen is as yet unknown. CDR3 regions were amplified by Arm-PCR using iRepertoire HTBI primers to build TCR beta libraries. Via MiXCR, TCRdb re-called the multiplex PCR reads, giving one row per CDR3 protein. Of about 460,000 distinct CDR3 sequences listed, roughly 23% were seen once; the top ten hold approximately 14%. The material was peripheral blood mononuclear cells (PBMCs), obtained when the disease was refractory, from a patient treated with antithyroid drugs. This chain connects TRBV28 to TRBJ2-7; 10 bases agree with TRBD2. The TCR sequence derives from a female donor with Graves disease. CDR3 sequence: CASSSPSGSTYEQYF. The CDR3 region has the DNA TGTGCCAGCAGTTCTCCTAGCGGGAGTACCTACGAGCAGTACTTC.